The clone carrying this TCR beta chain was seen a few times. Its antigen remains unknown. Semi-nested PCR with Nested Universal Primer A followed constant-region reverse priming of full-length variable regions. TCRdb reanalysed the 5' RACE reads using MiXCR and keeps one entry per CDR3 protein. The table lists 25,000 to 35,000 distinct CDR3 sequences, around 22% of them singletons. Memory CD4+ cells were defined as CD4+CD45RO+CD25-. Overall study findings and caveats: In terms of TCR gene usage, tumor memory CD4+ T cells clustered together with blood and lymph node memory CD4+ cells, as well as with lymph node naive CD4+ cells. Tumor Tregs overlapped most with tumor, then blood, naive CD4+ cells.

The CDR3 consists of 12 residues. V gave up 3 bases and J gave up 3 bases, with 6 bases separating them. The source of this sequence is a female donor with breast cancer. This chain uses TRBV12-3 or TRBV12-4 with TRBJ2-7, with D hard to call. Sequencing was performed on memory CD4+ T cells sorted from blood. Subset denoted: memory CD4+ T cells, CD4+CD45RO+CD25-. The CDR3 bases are TGTGCCAGCAGTTTGTTTCTCTACGAGCAGTACTTC. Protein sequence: CASSLFLYEQYF.